Below, 31 T cell receptor beta chains from the same sample are listed, as sequenced in a study of OX40 agonist ivuxolimab in advanced cancers. This table comes from immunoSEQ multiplex PCR, and its TCRdb copy is limited to in-frame clones, with some not included. Among about 40,000 clones listed, approximately 84% were seen once. Sample: CD4+ or CD8+ T cells sorted from blood, taken in a trial of the OX40 agonist ivuxolimab. The receptors derive from an adult with an advanced solid tumor such as melanoma, head and neck, liver or kidney cancer.

The chain combines TRBV7-9 with TRBJ2-7; the D gene is possibly TRBD1 (6 bases). The CDR3 consists of 14 residues. Trimming stripped 0 bases from V and 3 bases from J, with 9 bases between. Germline V gene sequence: CDR1 SEHNR, CDR2 FQNEAQ (reference sequence). CDR3 in amino acids: CASSLAEQGYEQYV. The DNA of the CDR3 is TGTGCCAGCAGCTTAGCGGAACAGGGCTACGAGCAGTACGTC.

On this clone: This sample includes further DNA sequences coding for the same CDR3. The rearrangement links TRBV4-3 to TRBJ2-1; D is possibly TRBD2 (6 bases). The CDR3 length is 20 residues. Germline V gives CDR1 LGHNA, CDR2 YSLEER. V was trimmed by 1 base and J by 0 bases, leaving 22 bases between them. The CDR3, as DNA: TGCGCCAGCAGCCAAGTCTATGCAGCGGGTAGCTACAGCTCCTACAATGAGCAGTTCTTC. Its protein product is CASSQVYAAGSYSSYNEQFF.

The chain has TRBV28 and TRBJ2-2; 7 bases line up with TRBD1. The CDR3 runs 18 residues. Unmatched junction bases numbered 14, after V lost 4 bases and J lost 3 bases. The germline V gene encodes CDR1 MDHEN and CDR2 SYDVKM. The CDR3 nucleotides are TGTGCCAGCAGTTCCTCACAGGGGCGCGGGCTGGACACCGGGGAGCTGTTTTTT. Amino acid sequence: CASSSSQGRGLDTGELFF.

Written as DNA, the CDR3 is TGCGCCAGCAGCGCGGGACAGGGAAGAGATGAAGCTTTCTTT. It yields the protein CASSAGQGRDEAFF. V gene TRBV5-1 combines with J gene TRBJ1-1; 9 positions match TRBD1. This CDR3 comprises 14 residues. Unmatched junction bases numbered 8, after V lost 4 bases and J lost 7 bases. Germline CDR1 SGHRS, CDR2 YFSETQ.

The V gene is TRBV2, the J gene TRBJ2-7; tentatively, D is TRBD1 (5 bases). This CDR3 is built from 16 residues. Germline assignment: CDR1 SNHLY and CDR2 FYNNEI. V was trimmed by 6 bases and J by 0 bases, leaving 18 bases between them. The CDR3 reads CASRNVQGLSSYEQYF. The CDR3 nucleotides are TGTGCCAGCAGGAACGTCCAGGGCTTAAGCTCCTACGAGCAGTACTTC.

This clone is a singleton in its sample. V usage is TRBV5-6 and J usage is TRBJ1-1; maybe TRBD1 (5 bases). Germline CDR1 SGHDT, CDR2 YYEEEE. CDR3 length: 18 residues. V was pared by 1 base and J by 8 bases, with 27 bases between. The CDR3 sequence is CASSLNFGAGSGINEAFF. CDR3 bases: TGTGCCAGCAGCTTGAATTTTGGAGCAGGGAGTGGAATCAACGAAGCTTTCTTT.

The chain joins TRBV5-1 to TRBJ2-7; 7 positions agree with TRBD1. The germline V gene has CDR1 SGHRS and CDR2 YFSETQ. The CDR3 extends over 15 amino acids. Losses at the gene ends were 4 bases for V and 3 bases for J; bases not matched to a gene: 10. DNA of the CDR3: TGCGCCAGCAGCCGACTGACAGGGAGAGGCTACGAGCAGTACTTC. Encoded protein: CASSRLTGRGYEQYF.

The V and J genes are TRBV11-1 and TRBJ2-1, with TRBD2 matching 13 bases. This CDR3 comprises 15 residues. Germline CDR1 SGHAT, CDR2 FQDESV (reference sequence). Unmatched junction bases numbered 7, after V lost 8 bases and J lost 6 bases. The DNA for the CDR3 is TGTGCCAGCCACCGTGGGACTAGCGGGATCAATGAGCAGTTCTTC. Protein: CASHRGTSGINEQFF.

This rearrangement joins TRBV28 to TRBJ1-5; 8 bases agree with TRBD1. The CDR3 contains 17 residues. J gave up 0 bases and V 6 bases, and 10 bases lay outside the gene matches. CDR1 and CDR2 (germline): MDHEN, SYDVKM. In DNA form, the CDR3 reads TGTGCCAGCAGGTTTCACTCAGGGGGCAATAGCAATCAGCCCCAGCATTTT. This codes for CASRFHSGGNSNQPQHF.

The genes are TRBV27 and TRBJ2-1, with TRBD2 identical over 12 bases. The germline CDR1 and CDR2 sequences are MNHEY and SMNVEV (reference sequence). With 10 bases clipped from V and 3 bases from J, the junction kept 7 bases outside the gene matches. The CDR3 runs to 15 residues. The CDR3, as DNA: TGTGCCACCGTAACGACTAGCGGGGGCTACAATGAGCAGTTCTTC. It is translated as CATVTTSGGYNEQFF.

The chain has TRBV11-2 and TRBJ2-1; D is perhaps TRBD2 (5 bases). Between the trimmed V and J ends, which lost 3 bases and 7 bases, there was a span of 16 bases. CDR3 size: 15 residues. CDR1 and CDR2 (germline): SGHAT, FQNNGV. DNA of the CDR3: TGTGCCAGCAGCTTTGTTAAGTCGGGGTGGAATGAGCAGTTCTTC. Protein product: CASSFVKSGWNEQFF. The variable domain in full, completed from reference TRBV11-2 and TRBJ2-1, reads EAGVAQSPRYKIIEKRQSVAFWCNPISGHATLYWYQQILGQGPKLLIQFQNNGVVDDSQLPKDRFSAERLKGVDSTLKIQPAKLEDSAVYLCASSFVKSGWNEQFFGPGTRLTVL.

A single count supports this clone. V gene TRBV27 combines with J gene TRBJ1-2; D perhaps matches TRBD1 (5 bases). The CDR3 spans 14 residues. Trimming took 3 bases from V and 8 from J, leaving 16 bases between them. Germline CDR1 reads MNHEY; CDR2 reads SMNVEV (reference sequence). The CDR3, as DNA: TGTGCCAGCAGTTTGGCGGGGCGGGTAAGCGGCTACACCTTC. It codes for CASSLAGRVSGYTF.

The CDR3 nucleotides are TGTGCCAGCTTCCCGACATCGGGGCCCTATGGCTACACCTTC. Translation: CASFPTSGPYGYTF. J is TRBJ1-2 and V is TRBV19, with D possibly TRBD1 on 5 matching bases. The CDR3 contains 14 residues. The V gene lost 9 bases and the J gene lost 4 bases, with 18 bases spanning the gap. CDR1 and CDR2 from the germline V gene are LNHDA and SQIVND (reference sequence).

V gene TRBV5-6 combines with J gene TRBJ2-2; TRBD2 might be the D (6 bases). The CDR3 has 14 amino acids. The ends were cut back, 3 bases at V and 6 bases at J, with 12 bases in the middle. Germline assignment: CDR1 SGHDT and CDR2 YYEEEE. CDR3 residues: CASSYPGLSGELFF. CDR3 in DNA: TGTGCCAGCAGCTACCCCGGACTATCCGGGGAGCTGTTTTTT.

The chain combines TRBV2 with TRBJ1-1; 10 positions agree with TRBD1. The CDR3 has 16 residues. CDR1 is SNHLY, CDR2 FYNNEI, per germline. V trimming: 7 bases; J trimming: 4 bases; junction bases outside the gene matches: 12. The chain's CDR3 is CASTSGTGEWATEAFF. The CDR3 region has the DNA TGTGCCAGCACCTCAGGGACAGGGGAGTGGGCCACTGAAGCTTTCTTT.

This clone was seen a handful of times. The V gene is TRBV9, the J gene TRBJ2-3; TRBD2 agrees at 9 bases. J lost 1 base, V lost 0 bases, and 9 bases had no gene match. The CDR3 is 18 residues long. Germline V gene data show CDR1 as SGDLS and CDR2 as YYNGEE. CDR3 sequence reads: CASSVVPRREGGTDTQYF. DNA of the CDR3: TGTGCCAGCAGCGTAGTCCCCAGGCGGGAGGGAGGCACAGATACGCAGTATTTT.

The sample holds one count of this clone. This chain connects TRBV4-1 to TRBJ1-2, with TRBD1 matching over 7 bases. The CDR3 has 15 amino acids. Per germline, CDR1 MGHRA and CDR2 YSYEKL. With 0 bases clipped from V and 4 bases from J, the junction kept 5 bases outside the gene matches. CDR3 in amino acids: CASSQDLTGTYGYTF. The CDR3 region has the DNA TGCGCCAGCAGCCAAGACCTGACAGGGACCTATGGCTACACCTTC.

This clone showed up just once. The J gene is TRBJ1-6, the V gene TRBV5-5, with unresolved D. V dropped 2 bases and J dropped 2 bases, with 17 bases sitting between them. CDR1 is SGHKS and CDR2 is YYEKEE in the germline V gene (reference sequence). This CDR3 is 18 amino acids long. CDR3 in amino acids: CASSLLPNIRTYNSPLHF. The CDR3 DNA follows: TGTGCCAGCAGCTTATTACCTAATATCCGGACCTATAATTCACCCCTCCACTTT.

The chain recombines TRBV6-6 with TRBJ1-1; D unresolved. V dropped 7 bases and J dropped 0 bases, with 9 bases sitting between them. The length of the CDR3 is 13 residues. Germline V gene data show CDR1 as MNHNY and CDR2 as SVGAGI (reference sequence). The CDR3 nucleotides read TGTGCCAGCACAGGAGAGATGAACACTGAAGCTTTCTTT. It codes for CASTGEMNTEAFF.

This chain uses TRBV7-7 with TRBJ2-5, with 8 bases aligning to TRBD2. Looked up from germline, CDR1 is SSHAT and CDR2 is FNYEAQ (reference sequence). J was trimmed by 3 bases and V by 6 bases; bases with no gene match: 12. The CDR3 is 16 amino acids. The CDR3 DNA is TGTGCCAGCAGTAGAAGTACCGGGACTAGAGAAGAGACCCAGTACTTC. Translation gives CASSRSTGTREETQYF.

This rearrangement joins TRBV2 to TRBJ2-1; D perhaps matches TRBD1 (6 bases). The V gene lost 9 bases and the J gene lost 2 bases, with 14 bases spanning the gap. CDR1 SNHLY and CDR2 FYNNEI come from the germline V gene. This CDR3 comprises 14 residues. CDR3 bases: TGTGCCAGAGGCCGGACAGCCACCTACAATGAGCAGTTCTTC. Encoded protein: CARGRTATYNEQFF.

The gene calls are TRBV11-2 and TRBJ1-2, with unresolved D. Trimming cost V 5 bases and J 5 bases, with 15 bases left between them. The CDR3 covers 14 residues. The germline V gene has CDR1 SGHAT and CDR2 FQNNGV. Written as DNA, the CDR3 is TGTGCCAGCAGCCCCGAGGACGGGAGTTATGGCTACACCTTC. Translated: CASSPEDGSYGYTF.

The genes are TRBV10-1 and TRBJ2-4; TRBD2 aligns across 7 bases. CDR3 size: 19 residues. Germline CDR1 and CDR2: WNHNN and SYGVQD (reference sequence). Unmatched junction bases numbered 24, after V lost 3 bases and J lost 10 bases. The CDR3 region is CASSDSVFGSGETSHIQYF. The CDR3 DNA sequence: TGCGCCAGCAGTGACTCAGTTTTCGGAAGCGGGGAAACTTCACATATTCAGTACTTC.

This chain links TRBV5-6 with TRBJ1-1, with TRBD1 as a possible D gene (5 bases). V dropped 3 bases and J dropped 3 bases, with 9 bases sitting between them. The CDR3 has 13 residues. Germline CDR1 is SGHDT and CDR2 is YYEEEE. CDR3 amino acids: CASSYDRYTEAFF. Written as DNA, the CDR3 is TGTGCCAGCAGCTACGACAGATACACTGAAGCTTTCTTT. Full variable domain (missing parts from reference TRBV5-6 and TRBJ1-1): DAGVTQSPTHLIKTRGQQVTLRCSPKSGHDTVSWYQQALGQGPQFIFQYYEEEERQRGNFPDRFSGHQFPNYSSELNVNALLLGDSALYLCASSYDRYTEAFFGQGTRLTVV.

This sequence joins TRBV6-8 and TRBJ2-1, with 7 nucleotides matching TRBD2. Germline V gene sequence: CDR1 MNHGY, CDR2 SAAAGT. V shed 7 bases, J shed 12 bases, and the junction held 0 bases outside the gene matches. This CDR3 region has 9 residues. CDR3 region: CASTSGQFF. CDR3 sequence (DNA): TGTGCCAGCACTAGCGGGCAGTTCTTC.

This sequence joins TRBV7-9 and TRBJ1-2, with 11 bases lining up with TRBD1. The CDR3 spans 13 residues. J gave up 5 bases and V 5 bases, and 1 base lay outside the gene matches. The V gene's germline CDR1 is SEHNR and CDR2 FQNEAQ (reference sequence). The CDR3 DNA reads TGTGCCAGCAGCGGGGACAGGGGGTATGGCTACACCTTC. It translates to CASSGDRGYGYTF. The full variable domain, with the rest looked up from reference TRBV7-9 and TRBJ1-2, is DTGVSQNPRHKITKRGQNVTFRCDPISEHNRLYWYRQTLGQGPEFLTYFQNEAQLEKSRLLSDRFSAERPKGSFSTLEIQRTEQGDSAMYLCASSGDRGYGYTFGSGTRLTVV.

This sequence joins TRBV27 and TRBJ1-1; 7 nucleotides line up with TRBD1. V shed 6 bases, J shed 5 bases, and the junction held 9 bases outside the gene matches. Germline CDR1 MNHEY, CDR2 SMNVEV (reference sequence). The CDR3 has 14 amino acids. CDR3 bases: TGTGCCAGCAGCCTAAATACAGGGGTTACTGAAGCTTTCTTT. Translating it yields CASSLNTGVTEAFF.

V gene TRBV4-1 combines with J gene TRBJ2-1, with D unclear. The CDR3 runs 14 residues. V lost 5 bases and J lost 4, with 12 bases in between. CDR1 MGHRA and CDR2 YSYEKL come from the germline V gene. The chain's CDR3 is CASSVWYPYNEQFF. CDR3 nucleotides: TGCGCCAGCAGCGTGTGGTATCCTTACAATGAGCAGTTCTTC.

The chain has TRBV6-5 and TRBJ2-1, with 8 bases lining up with TRBD1. The CDR3 covers 14 residues. Germline lookup yields CDR1 MNHEY and CDR2 SVGAGI. V lost 2 bases, J lost 5 bases, and 2 bases stayed unmatched. CDR3 bases: TGTGCCAGCAGTTACGGACAGGGCGACAATGAGCAGTTCTTC. Translating it yields CASSYGQGDNEQFF.

The chain uses TRBV29-1 and TRBJ2-1, with TRBD1 identical over 10 bases. CDR1 SQVTM and CDR2 ANQGSEA come from the germline V gene. The CDR3 has 12 amino acids. The trim removed 7 bases at V and 8 bases at J, leaving 5 bases unmatched. The CDR3: CSGDRGVDEQFF. The CDR3 bases are TGCAGCGGGGACAGGGGAGTCGATGAGCAGTTCTTC.

The chain links TRBV4-1 to TRBJ1-5; D not certain. CDR3 length equals 14 residues. V lost 1 base, J lost 1 base, and 5 bases lay in between. The germline V gene encodes CDR1 MGHRA and CDR2 YSYEKL. The CDR3 DNA is TGCGCCAGCAGCCAAGGAGGAAGCAATCAGCCCCAGCATTTT. The encoded protein is CASSQGGSNQPQHF.